This TCR beta chain was recorded in a study of blood T cell repertoires in COVID-19. Germline assignment: CDR1 KGHDR and CDR2 SFDVKD. V lost 4 bases, J lost 6 bases, and 14 bases lay in between. The CDR3 is made up of 14 amino acids. Only in-frame clones appear in the TCRdb table, and some are missing; sequencing was by immunoSEQ multiplex PCR. The repertoire holds about 170,000 clones, with roughly 86% as singletons. The sequencing input was peripheral blood. The receptor was isolated from a man aged 35 to 55 who had recovered from COVID-19. The chain employs TRBV24-1 and TRBJ2-5; D might be TRBD1 (6 bases). The CDR3: CATSELDRLKTQYF. CDR3 nucleotide sequence: TGTGCCACCAGTGAGTTGGACAGATTAAAGACCCAGTACTTC.